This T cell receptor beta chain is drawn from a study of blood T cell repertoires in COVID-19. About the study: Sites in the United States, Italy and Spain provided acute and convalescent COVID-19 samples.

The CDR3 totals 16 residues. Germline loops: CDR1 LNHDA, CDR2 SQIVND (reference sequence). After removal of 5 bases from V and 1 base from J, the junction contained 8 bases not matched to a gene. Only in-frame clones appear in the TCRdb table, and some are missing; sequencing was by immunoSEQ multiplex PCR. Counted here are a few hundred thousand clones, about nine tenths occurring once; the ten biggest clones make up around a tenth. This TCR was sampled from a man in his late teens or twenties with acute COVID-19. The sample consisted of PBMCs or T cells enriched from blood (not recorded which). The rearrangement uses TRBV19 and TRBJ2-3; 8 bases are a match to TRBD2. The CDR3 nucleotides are TGTGCCAGTAGTTCGCGGGGGACTAGAGGCACAGATACGCAGTATTTT. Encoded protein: CASSSRGTRGTDTQYF.